This T cell receptor beta chain was captured in a study of T cells in Graves' hyperthyroidism and ophthalmopathy. Overall study findings and caveats: In the blood, most expanded thyroid clonotypes above 0.001 appeared as well.

This clonotype appeared a few times. The antigen is undetermined. RNA transcripts served as the template for amplifying TCR beta CDR3 regions. The HTBI primer set was used in a first-round RT-PCR of the TCR CDR3. TCRdb called the multiplex PCR reads again in MiXCR, with one record for every CDR3 protein. The sample records a few hundred thousand distinct CDR3 sequences, about 15% being singletons. Patients counted as stable if ophthalmopathy did not develop within 18 months. PBMCs were collected from an approximately 9.3 ml volume of fresh peripheral blood. The V end was cut by 0 bases, the J end by 5 bases, with 12 bases between. This CDR3 has 15 residues. CDR1 is SGHDN and CDR2 is FVKESK in the germline V gene.

This chain uses TRBV14 with TRBJ2-3; tentative D call: TRBD2 (6 bases). The specimen sequenced was blood. The receptor comes from a woman in her thirties with Graves' hyperthyroidism. CDR3 in DNA: TGTGCCAGCAGCCAAGAGGGCGGGATGGTAGATACGCAGTATTTT. Encoded protein: CASSQEGGMVDTQYF.